A single sample gave rise to the 30 T cell receptor beta chains below, sequenced in a study of CD8+CD57+ T cells in acquired aplastic anemia. For CDR3 and TCR beta VDJ profiling, genomic DNA was the template used. TCRdb ran MiXCR on the reads and lists one entry per CDR3 protein. This table holds about 170,000 distinct CDR3 sequences, roughly 45% found once. The sequencing input was sorted CD4+, CD8+, or CD8+CD57+ T cells (not recorded which) from PBMCs. These receptors came from a human donor in good health.

The V gene is TRBV24-1, the J gene TRBJ2-2, with D perhaps matching TRBD1 (6 bases). Germline assignment: CDR1 KGHDR and CDR2 SFDVKD. CDR3 length equals 15 residues. V was cut by 5 bases and J by 6 bases, with 15 bases left in between. The CDR3 sequence is CATSANPQGAGELFF. CDR3 nucleotides: TGTGCCACCAGTGCCAACCCACAGGGCGCCGGGGAGCTGTTTTTT.

A few counts support this clonotype. The chain carries TRBV3-1 and TRBJ1-2; D perhaps matches TRBD1 (5 bases). Germline V gene sequence: CDR1 LGHDT, CDR2 YNNKEL (reference sequence). V was trimmed by 4 bases and J by 5 bases, leaving 17 bases between them. The CDR3 loop spans 15 amino acids. CDR3 region: CASSRAEIEGYGYTF. The DNA of the CDR3 is TGTGCCAGCAGCCGTGCAGAGATCGAGGGGTATGGCTACACCTTC.

This clonotype was recorded at least ten times. The chain couples TRBV7-8 to TRBJ2-2, with D uncertain. Trimming removed 5 bases from V and 6 bases from J, with 7 bases in between. The length of the CDR3 is 12 residues. The germline V gene has CDR1 SGHVS and CDR2 FQNEAQ. In DNA, the CDR3 is TGTGCCAGCAGCCGCTCCCCCGGGGAGCTGTTTTTT. Translation gives CASSRSPGELFF.

This clonotype occurred many times. The chain links TRBV7-6 to TRBJ2-2, with 7 nucleotides matching TRBD2. The CDR3 sequence is 16 residues long. CDR1 is SGHVS, CDR2 FNYEAQ, per germline. Unmatched junction bases numbered 13, after V lost 4 bases and J lost 8 bases. The CDR3 region has the DNA TGTGCCAGCAGCTCTCGAGGGACTACCCTTAGTGGGGAGCTGTTTTTT. Translating gives CASSSRGTTLSGELFF.

This chain links TRBV15 with TRBJ2-7; D tentatively reads TRBD1 or TRBD2 (5 bases each). The germline CDR1 and CDR2 sequences are LNHNV and YYDKDF (reference sequence). V gave up 9 bases and J gave up 3 bases, with 21 bases separating them. This CDR3 contains 15 residues. The CDR3, as DNA: TGTGCCACTGCTGAGGGGCGAATAGCCCACTACGAGCAGTACTTC. This translates into CATAEGRIAHYEQYF.

This clonotype was seen only a few times. V is TRBV27 and J is TRBJ2-7, with 7 bases matching TRBD2. Per germline, CDR1 MNHEY and CDR2 SMNVEV (reference sequence). V was clipped by 6 bases and J by 3 bases; unmatched bases: 5. This CDR3 contains 13 residues. As DNA, the CDR3 is TGTGCCAGCAGCCGGGACTATCACTACGAGCAGTACTTC. This codes for CASSRDYHYEQYF.

This chain connects TRBV9 to TRBJ1-3, with D possibly matching TRBD1 (6 bases). V was trimmed by 4 bases and J by 3 bases, leaving 14 bases between them. This CDR3 has 15 amino acids. CDR1 is SGDLS and CDR2 is YYNGEE in the germline V gene. The CDR3 nucleotides are TGTGCCAGCAGCCCTACAGGGTCTGTTGGAAACACCATATATTTT. As protein: CASSPTGSVGNTIYF. The complete variable domain, with remaining parts taken from reference TRBV9 and TRBJ1-3, reads DSGVTQTPKHLITATGQRVTLRCSPRSGDLSVYWYQQSLDQGLQFLIQYYNGEERAKGNILERFSAQQFPDLHSELNLSSLELGDSALYFCASSPTGSVGNTIYFGEGSWLTVV.

With regard to this clonotype: One junction end disagrees with the germline gene, perhaps due to a read error. V and J are TRBV19 and TRBJ2-7, with a possible D match to TRBD1 (5 bases). Per the germline V gene, CDR1 is LNHDA and CDR2 is SQIVND (reference sequence). The CDR3 consists of 12 residues. The CDR3 sequence: CAGSTQGREQYF. The DNA of the CDR3 is TGTGCCGGTAGTACCCAGGGCAGGGAGCAGTACTTC.

This clonotype was seen a single time. The rearrangement links TRBV24-1 to TRBJ2-7; D may correspond to TRBD1 or TRBD2 (5 bases each). The CDR3 runs 14 residues. From germline, CDR1 is KGHDR and CDR2 SFDVKD. V was trimmed by 5 bases and J by 6 bases, leaving 16 bases between them. The CDR3 protein is CATSARGRISEQYF. DNA for the CDR3: TGTGCCACCAGTGCAAGGGGACGGATCTCCGAGCAGTACTTC.

The table lists this clonotype with many counts. The chain carries TRBV10-3 and TRBJ1-4, with D maybe TRBD1 (6 bases). The CDR3 is 14 residues long. Looked up from germline, CDR1 is ENHRY and CDR2 is SYGVKD. V was pared by 5 bases and J by 7 bases, with 14 bases between. The CDR3 nucleotides read TGTGCCATCAGTCCGGGGGCTTCGCGTGAAAAACTGTTTTTT. This sequence encodes CAISPGASREKLFF.

The chain couples TRBV20-1 to TRBJ2-5, with D possibly TRBD2 on 7 matching bases. Deletions cut 5 bases from V and 4 bases from J, with 23 bases between. The CDR3 loop spans 16 amino acids. Germline values: CDR1 DFQATT, CDR2 SNEGSKA (reference sequence). The CDR3 DNA follows: TGCAGTGCTGCCCCACGCCCGGGACGGGGGGCAGAGACCCAGTACTTC. Its protein product is CSAAPRPGRGAETQYF.

The rearrangement joins TRBV18 to TRBJ2-3; 7 bases fit TRBD1. Germline V gives CDR1 KGHSH, CDR2 LQKENI. With V trimmed by 6 bases and J by 0 bases, 9 bases remained unmatched. This CDR3 comprises 16 residues. The CDR3 nucleotides read TGTGCCAGCTCTCGGACAGGCCGGGATAGCACAGATACGCAGTATTTT. Translating gives CASSRTGRDSTDTQYF.

This clonotype was observed at least ten times. This sequence joins TRBV24-1 and TRBJ1-4; the D gene is possibly TRBD1 (5 bases). Trimming pared 9 bases from V and 4 bases from J, leaving 23 bases between. Germline values: CDR1 KGHDR, CDR2 SFDVKD. The CDR3 is 17 residues long. In DNA form, the CDR3 reads TGTGCCACCCCTATCCACCTTTCGGGGGTCAGTAATGAAAAACTGTTTTTT. It codes for CATPIHLSGVSNEKLFF.

This clonotype showed up many times. This chain joins TRBV6-1 and TRBJ1-5; D remains unclear. Germline values: CDR1 MNHNS, CDR2 SASEGT. V was pared by 7 bases and J by 11 bases, with 21 bases between. There are 14 residues in the CDR3. In nucleotides, the CDR3 is TGTGCCAGCAATGCTCACGAGGACGCGAAGGCCCAGCATTTT. Its protein is CASNAHEDAKAQHF.

This clonotype was detected many times. The chain combines TRBV6-1 with TRBJ1-6; 8 bases agree with TRBD1. This CDR3 has 15 residues. Germline V gene data show CDR1 as MNHNS and CDR2 as SASEGT. V was pared by 6 bases and J by 3 bases, with 4 bases of the junction left unmatched. The CDR3 nucleotides are TGTGCCAGCAGGCAGGACAGGGTCTATAATTCACCCCTCCACTTT. This gives the protein CASRQDRVYNSPLHF.

This chain connects TRBV28 to TRBJ2-3; the match to TRBD2 covers 7 bases. J lost 5 bases, V lost 8 bases, and 7 bases had no gene match. The germline V gene has CDR1 MDHEN and CDR2 SYDVKM. The CDR3 loop spans 13 amino acids. CDR3 sequence: CASGRAMGDTQYF. The CDR3 bases are TGTGCCAGCGGGAGGGCCATGGGAGATACGCAGTATTTT. The full variable domain, completed using reference TRBV28 and TRBJ2-3, is DVKVTQSSRYLVKRTGEKVFLECVQDMDHENMFWYRQDPGLGLRLIYFSYDVKMKEKGDIPEGYSVSREKKERFSLILESASTNQTSMYLCASGRAMGDTQYFGPGTRLTVL.

The CDR3 sequence: CASIGDRATQETQYF. CDR3 coding DNA: TGTGCCAGCATCGGGGACAGGGCCACCCAAGAGACCCAGTACTTC. The gene calls are TRBV2 and TRBJ2-5, with TRBD1 identical over 9 bases. Germline CDR1 and CDR2: SNHLY and FYNNEI. The CDR3 totals 15 residues. Unmatched junction bases numbered 7, after V lost 7 bases and J lost 1 base. Together with reference TRBV2 and TRBJ2-5, the CDR3 gives the full variable domain: EPEVTQTPSHQVTQMGQEVILRCVPISNHLYFYWYRQILGQKVEFLVSFYNNEISEKSEIFDDQFSVERPDGSNFTLKIRSTKLEDSAMYFCASIGDRATQETQYFGPGTRLLVL.

Only one count was recorded for this clonotype. A clone one base away is much larger, so this may be a read error. The gene calls are TRBV19 and TRBJ2-2; D possibly corresponds to TRBD2 (5 bases). This CDR3 has 16 residues. Between the trimmed V and J ends, which lost 1 base and 4 bases, there was a span of 13 bases. Germline CDR1 is LNHDA and CDR2 is SQIVND (reference sequence). CDR3 amino acids: CASSIGAGLPTGELFF. Here the CDR3 DNA reads TGTGCCAGTAGTATAGGTGCGGGCCTGCCCACCGGGGAGCTGTTTTTT.

In this sample, this clonotype turned up many times. V usage is TRBV5-4 and J usage is TRBJ1-4, with 8 bases that match TRBD1. Germline V gene sequence: CDR1 SGHNT, CDR2 YYREEE (reference sequence). The CDR3 length is 14 residues. The V segment lost 0 bases and the J segment 10 bases; nucleotides outside the gene matches: 5. CDR3 bases: TGTGCCAGCAGCTTGGGACAGGGGAGGGGAAAACTGTTTTTT. This gives the protein CASSLGQGRGKLFF.

This clonotype was counted ten times or more. This chain's CDR3 is CASSEGWSQPQHF. The CDR3 bases are TGTGCCAGCAGTGAGGGTTGGAGCCAGCCCCAGCATTTT. The chain has TRBV6-1 and TRBJ1-5; D unclear. This CDR3 comprises 13 residues. Trimming pared 3 bases from V and 7 bases from J, leaving 10 bases between. The germline V gene encodes CDR1 MNHNS and CDR2 SASEGT.

This clonotype was found many times. The chain is built from TRBV7-3 and TRBJ2-1; D is possibly TRBD1 or TRBD2 (5 bases each). Germline V CDR1 and CDR2: SGHTA, FQGTGA. V lost 5 bases to trimming and J lost 4 bases, with 15 bases between them. This CDR3 comprises 15 residues. CDR3 region: CASSPGRQTYNEQFF. CDR3 DNA sequence: TGTGCCAGCAGCCCGGGACGGCAGACTTACAATGAGCAGTTCTTC. Variable domain in full (rest from reference TRBV7-3 and TRBJ2-1): GAGVSQTPSNKVTEKGKYVELRCDPISGHTALYWYRQSLGQGPEFLIYFQGTGAADDSGLPNDRFFAVRPEGSVSTLKIQRTERGDSAVYLCASSPGRQTYNEQFFGPGTRLTVL.

Concerning this clonotype itself: This may stem from a read error, because a much larger clone lies one nucleotide away. This chain's CDR3 is CANSYSGSFPEQFF. CDR3 bases: TGTGCCAACAGTTACTCAGGCAGTTTCCCCGAGCAGTTCTTC. The V and J genes are TRBV6-5 and TRBJ2-1; no clear D. The V gene's germline CDR1 is MNHEY and CDR2 SVGAGI. The CDR3 contains 14 residues.

This clonotype was detected many times. V is TRBV6-1 and J is TRBJ2-7; no clear D. The CDR3 covers 13 residues. Germline CDR1 reads MNHNS; CDR2 reads SASEGT. Deletions cut 5 bases from V and 5 bases from J, with 13 bases between. This CDR3 reads CASSTAQLNEQYF. In DNA form, the CDR3 reads TGTGCCAGCAGTACCGCCCAGTTGAACGAGCAGTACTTC.

The chain recombines TRBV2 with TRBJ2-5, with TRBD2 matching 10 bases. CDR1 and CDR2 from the germline V gene are SNHLY and FYNNEI. The CDR3 is made up of 13 amino acids. With V trimmed by 10 bases and J by 7 bases, 9 bases remained unmatched. In DNA form, the CDR3 reads TGTGCCAATAGCGGGGGGCCACTAGGGACCCAGTACTTC. It translates to CANSGGPLGTQYF.

This clonotype was detected ten times or more. The rearrangement links TRBV24-1 to TRBJ1-2; D is uncertain. The CDR3 is 12 residues long. Trimming stripped 1 base from V and 1 base from J, with 0 bases between. Germline CDR1 KGHDR, CDR2 SFDVKD. The CDR3: CATSDFNYGYTF. CDR3 bases: TGTGCCACCAGTGATTTTAACTATGGCTACACCTTC.

In its sample, this clonotype was seen many times. This chain connects TRBV7-9 to TRBJ2-3, with D possibly being TRBD1 or TRBD2 (5 bases each). In germline, CDR1 is SEHNR, CDR2 FQNEAQ (reference sequence). V lost 1 base and J 8 bases, leaving 10 bases between the germline ends. The CDR3 consists of 13 residues. The CDR3 spells CASSLVLGVTQYF. The DNA of the CDR3 is TGTGCCAGCAGCTTAGTTTTGGGGGTTACGCAGTATTTT.

V is TRBV10-3 and J is TRBJ2-2; 7 bases match TRBD2. The junction had 8 bases not matched to a gene; V was cut back by 8 bases and J by 2 bases. Germline CDR1 reads ENHRY; CDR2 reads SYGVKD. This CDR3 is 15 amino acids long. CDR3 in amino acids: CAIDSGSRNTGELFF. The CDR3 nucleotides are TGTGCCATCGATAGCGGGTCCCGAAACACCGGGGAGCTGTTTTTT.

Points on this clonotype: One base away lies a much larger clone, so this may be a sequencing read error. This chain joins TRBV6-1 and TRBJ1-6, with TRBD1 identical over 7 bases. The V and J ends lost 7 bases and 9 bases, in that order; junction bases with no gene match: 9. CDR3 length equals 14 residues. Germline CDR1 and CDR2: MNHNS and SASEGT. The CDR3 loop reads CASIAGGFGSPLHF. CDR3 DNA: TGTGCCAGCATCGCAGGGGGATTCGGTTCACCCCTCCACTTT.

The chain joins TRBV6-1 to TRBJ2-5; tentative D call: TRBD1 (5 bases). The CDR3 consists of 15 residues. The V end lost 2 bases, the J end lost 5 bases, and 15 bases lay between the germline ends. In germline, CDR1 is MNHNS, CDR2 SASEGT. CDR3 sequence: CASSESPSKGETQYF. The DNA of the CDR3 is TGTGCCAGCAGTGAAAGTCCCAGCAAGGGGGAGACCCAGTACTTC.

This clonotype was recorded many times. This chain connects TRBV12-3 or TRBV12-4 to TRBJ1-6, with D unresolved. The CDR3 has 12 amino acids. With 6 bases removed from V and 7 bases from J, the gap between germline ends came to 7 bases. CDR3 sequence (DNA): TGTGCCAGCAGACCTCCGAATTCACCCCTCCACTTT. The encoded protein is CASRPPNSPLHF.